The next 15 T cell receptor beta chains were all read from a single sample in a study of blood T cell repertoires in COVID-19 (dated by TCRdb to 2018 to 2021). Library generation was performed with the immunoSEQ multiplex PCR assay. The table was pulled from immuneACCESS by TCRdb, which kept in-frame rearrangements only. Such tables lose some clones; where checked, under half of the loss comes from unresolved V genes, and the rest has no known cause. The sample yields roughly 120,000 clones; around 80% were counted once. The ten largest clonotypes hold about 6.8% of the sample. The sample was peripheral blood. The receptors shown here come from a man between 70 and 80 years old with acute or convalescent COVID-19.

The sample holds one count of this clone. The V and J genes are TRBV5-1 and TRBJ1-6; TRBD1 matches at 7 bases. Trimming cost V 0 bases and J 10 bases; bases outside gene matches: 16. From germline, CDR1 is SGHRS and CDR2 YFSETQ. The CDR3 sequence is 18 residues long. The CDR3: CASSLARDSRPSGSPLHF. The CDR3 DNA reads TGCGCCAGCAGCTTGGCCCGGGACAGCCGCCCTTCGGGATCACCCCTCCACTTT.

The gene calls are TRBV10-3 and TRBJ1-2, with D unclear. CDR3 length equals 15 residues. Trimming took 1 base from V and 0 from J, leaving 9 bases between them. The germline CDR1 and CDR2 sequences are ENHRY and SYGVKD. CDR3 amino acids: CAISEYEETNYGYTF. The CDR3 bases are TGTGCCATCAGTGAGTACGAGGAGACTAACTATGGCTACACCTTC.

This rearrangement joins TRBV27 to TRBJ1-5; a possible D gene is TRBD1 (5 bases). Per germline, CDR1 MNHEY and CDR2 SMNVEV (reference sequence). The CDR3 contains 18 residues. The V gene lost 3 bases and the J gene lost 4 bases, with 22 bases spanning the gap. The DNA of the CDR3 is TGTGCCAGCAGTTTGGTCCCAAGCTTTCCAGGGCTTAATCAGCCCCAGCATTTT. As protein: CASSLVPSFPGLNQPQHF.

The V call is TRBV7-7, the J call TRBJ2-1; 9 bases map to TRBD2. CDR1 and CDR2 (germline): SSHAT, FNYEAQ (reference sequence). CDR3 length: 16 amino acids. J gave up 6 bases and V 1 base, and 7 bases lay outside the gene matches. Here the CDR3 DNA reads TGTGCCAGCAGCTTAGTTGCGGGAGGGCCCATCAATGAGCAGTTCTTC. Protein product: CASSLVAGGPINEQFF.

The J gene is TRBJ2-1, the V gene TRBV18; TRBD1 matches 9 bases. The CDR3 spans 17 residues. CDR1 is KGHSH, CDR2 LQKENI, per germline. V lost 0 bases to trimming and J lost 3 bases; unmatched junction nucleotides: 6. CDR3 protein: CASSPPIGTGSYNEQFF. The CDR3 DNA reads TGTGCCAGCTCACCACCTATCGGGACAGGGAGCTACAATGAGCAGTTCTTC. Full variable domain (missing parts from reference TRBV18 and TRBJ2-1): NAGVMQNPRHLVRRRGQEARLRCSPMKGHSHVYWYRQLPEEGLKFMVYLQKENIIDESGMPKERFSAEFPKEGPSILRIQQVVRGDSAAYFCASSPPIGTGSYNEQFFGPGTRLTVL.

In this sample, this clone turned up once. V gene TRBV9 combines with J gene TRBJ1-2; TRBD1 matches at 9 bases. Unmatched junction bases numbered 3, after V lost 2 bases and J lost 4 bases. The CDR3 loop spans 14 amino acids. Looked up from germline, CDR1 is SGDLS and CDR2 is YYNGEE. The CDR3, as DNA: TGTGCCAGCAGCGTTGACAGGGGGGCCTATGGCTACACCTTC. This codes for CASSVDRGAYGYTF.

J is TRBJ1-4 and V is TRBV28; the match to TRBD1 covers 10 bases. V shed 3 bases and J 8 bases; nucleotides not matched to a gene: 6. The CDR3 covers 15 residues. The germline V gene encodes CDR1 MDHEN and CDR2 SYDVKM. The CDR3 reads CASSFPGTGVEKLFF. CDR3 DNA sequence: TGTGCCAGCAGTTTTCCCGGGACAGGGGTCGAAAAACTGTTTTTT.

The J gene is TRBJ2-1, the V gene TRBV7-9, with TRBD2 identical over 7 bases. CDR3 length: 17 amino acids. The V segment lost 1 base and the J segment 2 bases; nucleotides outside the gene matches: 8. Germline values: CDR1 SEHNR, CDR2 FQNEAQ (reference sequence). This CDR3 is CASSLGVGGGPYNEQFF. CDR3 DNA sequence: TGTGCCAGCAGCTTAGGAGTGGGGGGAGGGCCCTACAATGAGCAGTTCTTC.

The chain links TRBV5-6 to TRBJ1-1, with TRBD1 identical over 8 bases. V shed 0 bases and J 8 bases; nucleotides not matched to a gene: 0. This CDR3 region has 12 residues. Germline CDR1 reads SGHDT; CDR2 reads YYEEEE. CDR3: CASSLGTGEAFF. In nucleotides, the CDR3 is TGTGCCAGCAGCTTGGGGACAGGGGAAGCTTTCTTT.

This clone turned up a few times. V is TRBV15 and J is TRBJ1-5, with a weak D call TRBD1 (5 bases). CDR3 length equals 15 residues. Trimming cost V 6 bases and J 2 bases, with 14 bases left between them. CDR1 is LNHNV and CDR2 is YYDKDF in the germline V gene (reference sequence). CDR3 sequence reads: CATSPLGLGNQPQHF. The CDR3, as DNA: TGTGCCACCAGTCCTTTGGGGCTGGGCAATCAGCCCCAGCATTTT.

The rearrangement uses TRBV6-2 or TRBV6-3 and TRBJ1-5; no clear D. Germline CDR1 MNHEY, CDR2 SVGEGT. The CDR3 covers 14 residues. Between the trimmed V and J ends, which lost 2 bases and 7 bases, there was a span of 12 bases. CDR3 in DNA: TGTGCCAGCAGTTACGGTGGTCCGGGGCAGCCCCAGCATTTT. It encodes CASSYGGPGQPQHF.

This chain connects TRBV5-1 to TRBJ2-2; 7 nucleotides agree with TRBD1. The CDR3 runs to 15 residues. V was clipped by 4 bases and J by 4 bases; unmatched bases: 7. Germline assignment: CDR1 SGHRS and CDR2 YFSETQ. CDR3 bases: TGCGCCAGCAGCCCCGGGGACAGCTTCACCGGGGAGCTGTTTTTT. Translation: CASSPGDSFTGELFF.

Only a few counts were recorded for this clone. This chain joins TRBV11-2 and TRBJ1-2; D not resolved. The CDR3 consists of 13 residues. The germline CDR1 and CDR2 sequences are SGHAT and FQNNGV. The V end was cut by 0 bases, the J end by 6 bases, with 8 bases between. For the CDR3, the DNA is TGTGCCAGCAGCTTAGATCAGGTGAATGGCTACACCTTC. It translates to CASSLDQVNGYTF.

J is TRBJ2-6 and V is TRBV7-9, with 8 bases lining up with TRBD1. The CDR3 consists of 15 residues. Losses at the gene ends were 5 bases for V and 7 bases for J; bases not matched to a gene: 7. Germline assignment: CDR1 SEHNR and CDR2 FQNEAQ (reference sequence). For the CDR3, the DNA is TGTGCCAGCAGCCTCCGGACAGGGTTAGCCAACGTCCTGACTTTC. The encoded protein is CASSLRTGLANVLTF.

This chain joins TRBV6-5 and TRBJ1-6, with D uncertain. CDR1 is MNHEY and CDR2 is SVGAGI in the germline V gene. This CDR3 has 15 amino acids. V shed 8 bases and J shed 5 bases, with 16 bases lying between them. The CDR3 protein is CASVWQRDDNSPLHF. In DNA, the CDR3 is TGTGCCAGCGTCTGGCAGCGCGACGATAATTCACCCCTCCACTTT.